The 27 T cell receptor beta chains given below trace back to one sample, sequenced in a study of blood T cells in healthy people across ages. A sample-barcoded 5' primer and a J-beta primer mix were used in a second PCR of roughly 6 to 12 cycles. TCRdb reprocessed the 5' RACE reads with MiXCR, giving one entry per CDR3 protein. The sample lists some 1.1 million distinct CDR3 sequences, around two fifths occurring once. Sequences were obtained from blood. Receptor source: a man younger than 35 in good health.

The chain joins TRBV10-3 to TRBJ1-2, with a weak D call TRBD1 (6 bases). The CDR3 covers 14 residues. CDR1 and CDR2 from the germline V gene are ENHRY and SYGVKD. The V and J ends lost 2 bases and 2 bases respectively, with 9 bases between them. The CDR3: CAISEIDRNYGYTF. CDR3 nucleotide sequence: TGTGCCATCAGTGAGATAGACAGGAACTATGGCTACACCTTC.

This clonotype was observed a few times. V gene TRBV27 combines with J gene TRBJ1-1; tentatively, D is TRBD1 (5 bases). The germline V and J ends were trimmed by 3 bases and 5 bases, with 13 bases remaining between them. Germline V gene lookup returns CDR1 MNHEY and CDR2 SMNVEV (reference sequence). The CDR3 is made up of 14 amino acids. For the CDR3, the DNA is TGTGCCAGCAGTTTGGCCGGGGGGGAGACTGAAGCTTTCTTT. The encoded protein is CASSLAGGETEAFF.

This clonotype was counted ten times or more. The rearrangement links TRBV12-3 or TRBV12-4 to TRBJ1-2; D is unresolved. The CDR3 has 12 amino acids. The V and J ends lost 3 bases and 4 bases respectively, with 6 bases between them. The CDR3 DNA sequence: TGTGCCAGCAGTTTTTCGATCTATGGCTACACCTTC. It encodes CASSFSIYGYTF.

The chain is built from TRBV16 and TRBJ1-1; D perhaps matches TRBD1 (6 bases). The CDR3 has 13 amino acids. V lost 2 bases, J lost 8 bases, and 12 bases lay in between. Germline CDR1 and CDR2: KGHSY and FQNENV. CDR3 bases: TGTGCCAGCAGCCAAGAGGGGGGGATCGAAGCTTTCTTT. Translating it yields CASSQEGGIEAFF.

The chain has TRBV7-2 and TRBJ2-7; D is unclear. The CDR3 contains 12 residues. Trimming took off 3 bases at V and 7 bases at J, with 10 bases between the two ends. Germline lookup yields CDR1 SGHTA and CDR2 FQGNSA. The CDR3 nucleotides are TGTGCCAGCAGCTTTTATGGGGATGAGCAGTACTTC. It codes for CASSFYGDEQYF.

This sequence joins TRBV11-2 and TRBJ2-7; possibly TRBD2 for D (6 bases). The CDR3 has 15 amino acids. V lost 7 bases and J lost 4, with 20 bases in between. The germline V gene has CDR1 SGHAT and CDR2 FQNNGV. The CDR3 DNA is TGTGCCAGCACGGGGTCTCGCGGGAAAGCATACGAGCAGTACTTC. It codes for CASTGSRGKAYEQYF.

The chain carries TRBV14 and TRBJ1-1, with D possibly matching TRBD1 (6 bases). The V gene's germline CDR1 is SGHDN and CDR2 FVKESK. V dropped 1 base and J dropped 3 bases, with 12 bases sitting between them. The CDR3 is 15 residues long. The CDR3 DNA follows: TGTGCCAGCAGCCAAGTTACAGGGAAGCACACTGAAGCTTTCTTT. Protein product: CASSQVTGKHTEAFF. Full variable domain (outside the CDR3, taken from reference TRBV14 and TRBJ1-1): EAGVTQFPSHSVIEKGQTVTLRCDPISGHDNLYWYRRVMGKEIKFLLHFVKESKQDESGMPNNRFLAERTGGTYSTLKVQPAELEDSGVYFCASSQVTGKHTEAFFGQGTRLTVV.

In its sample, this clonotype was seen many times. The CDR3 here is CASSRAYEQYF. In DNA, the CDR3 is TGTGCCAGCAGCCGCGCCTACGAGCAGTACTTC. V gene TRBV12-3 or TRBV12-4 combines with J gene TRBJ2-7; D unresolved. V was pared by 6 bases and J by 2 bases, with 5 bases between. The CDR3 loop spans 11 amino acids.

The table lists this clonotype with a count of one. The chain employs TRBV25-1 and TRBJ2-2, with 8 positions matching TRBD2. With 1 base clipped from V and 6 bases from J, the junction kept 10 bases outside the gene matches. CDR1 and CDR2 (germline): MGHDK, SYGVNS. This CDR3 is 17 amino acids long. CDR3 in amino acids: CASSEWVRGATSGELFF. CDR3 DNA sequence: TGTGCCAGCAGTGAATGGGTGCGGGGGGCAACATCCGGGGAGCTGTTTTTT.

This chain connects TRBV12-3 or TRBV12-4 to TRBJ2-1; weak D call: TRBD2 (6 bases). This CDR3 has 14 amino acids. Trimming removed 6 bases from V and 8 bases from J, with 17 bases in between. The CDR3 protein is CASSFGGARDEQFF. As DNA, the CDR3 is TGTGCCAGCAGCTTCGGAGGGGCGAGGGATGAGCAGTTCTTC.

The chain uses TRBV28 and TRBJ1-2; D gene uncertain. Trimming stripped 5 bases from V and 13 bases from J, with 23 bases between. The CDR3 extends over 14 amino acids. The germline V gene encodes CDR1 MDHEN and CDR2 SYDVKM. CDR3 protein: CASSPGSHTPRLTF. CDR3 sequence (DNA): TGTGCCAGCAGTCCCGGATCTCATACACCTAGGCTCACCTTC.

The V and J genes are TRBV5-1 and TRBJ2-3; D call uncertain. V dropped 4 bases and J dropped 2 bases, with 17 bases sitting between them. The CDR3 contains 16 residues. In germline, CDR1 is SGHRS, CDR2 YFSETQ. The CDR3 sequence is CASSRDSSELTDTQYF. Here the CDR3 DNA reads TGCGCCAGCAGCCGAGACTCGAGCGAACTCACAGATACGCAGTATTTT.

This clonotype was observed a few times. V gene TRBV6-5 combines with J gene TRBJ1-2; perhaps TRBD1 as D (5 bases). Trimming removed 7 bases from V and 8 bases from J, with 20 bases in between. The CDR3 runs to 14 residues. CDR1 MNHEY and CDR2 SVGAGI come from the germline V gene. The CDR3 here is CASTRGTPDRGYTF. The CDR3 coding sequence is TGTGCCAGCACTCGAGGGACGCCAGACCGAGGCTACACCTTC.

The genes are TRBV29-1 and TRBJ2-7, with 10 bases matching TRBD2. Trimming removed 3 bases from V and 7 bases from J; junction bases left unmatched: 12. The CDR3 is 15 residues long. Per germline, CDR1 SQVTM and CDR2 ANQGSEA. CDR3 sequence (DNA): TGCAGCGTTGACCTAGCGGGGGCAGGGCACAATGAGCAGTACTTC. This translates into CSVDLAGAGHNEQYF.

The chain carries TRBV18 and TRBJ1-1; D unclear. The germline V gene encodes CDR1 KGHSH and CDR2 LQKENI. The CDR3 covers 16 residues. V was clipped by 3 bases and J by 0 bases, with 14 bases between them. The CDR3 sequence is CASSPPALTMNTEAFF. The CDR3 bases are TGTGCCAGCTCACCTCCGGCATTGACCATGAACACTGAAGCTTTCTTT.

This clonotype occurred a few times. The chain couples TRBV20-1 to TRBJ2-1, with 7 bases fitting TRBD2. V was clipped by 0 bases and J by 0 bases; unmatched bases: 2. This CDR3 comprises 15 residues. Germline lookup yields CDR1 DFQATT and CDR2 SNEGSKA (reference sequence). CDR3 sequence reads: CSARDGGFSYNEQFF. For the CDR3, the DNA is TGCAGTGCTAGAGACGGGGGGTTCTCCTACAATGAGCAGTTCTTC.

The sample holds a few counts of this clonotype. The rearrangement links TRBV9 to TRBJ2-3, with D unresolved. Per the germline V gene, CDR1 is SGDLS and CDR2 is YYNGEE. The CDR3 is 11 amino acids. Trimming shortened V by 5 bases and J by 10 bases, and 11 bases separated the two germline ends. For the CDR3, the DNA is TGTGCCAGCAGAGCCTATGTGCCGCAGTATTTT. This sequence encodes CASRAYVPQYF.

Concerning this clonotype itself: A much more abundant neighbour one base away suggests this may be a read error. The gene calls are TRBV12-3 or TRBV12-4 and TRBJ1-4, with no clear D. V dropped 3 bases and J dropped 7 bases, with 3 bases sitting between them. The CDR3 is 11 residues long. CDR3 DNA sequence: TGTGCCAGCAGTTTTACTGAAAAACTGTTTTTT. This gives the protein CASSFTEKLFF.

The CDR3 DNA sequence: TGCGCCAGCAGCCAAGATACCAAATGGGGCACTGAAGCTTTCTTT. This codes for CASSQDTKWGTEAFF. V and J are TRBV4-3 and TRBJ1-1; D remains unclear. Germline loops: CDR1 LGHNA, CDR2 YSLEER. CDR3 length: 15 amino acids. V was shortened by 0 bases and J by 4 bases, with 12 bases between the two germline ends.

The V gene is TRBV4-2, the J gene TRBJ2-7; D remains unclear. The DNA end is a closer match to TRBJ2-5, so the J assignment may be wrong. Germline lookup yields CDR1 LGHNA and CDR2 YNFKEQ. The CDR3 runs 14 residues. The CDR3 region is CASSQGPGGETQYF. For the CDR3, the DNA is TGTGCCAGCAGCCAAGGCCCCGGTGGCGAGACCCAGTACTTC.

The rearrangement joins TRBV4-1 to TRBJ1-2; D ambiguous. Germline assignment: CDR1 MGHRA and CDR2 YSYEKL. The CDR3 extends over 15 amino acids. V lost 2 bases to trimming and J lost 0 bases, with 10 bases between them. This CDR3 reads CASSQRPTANYGYTF. The CDR3, as DNA: TGCGCCAGCAGCCAACGCCCAACCGCTAACTATGGCTACACCTTC.

The V and J genes are TRBV7-2 and TRBJ1-1; D unresolved. The V end was cut by 4 bases, the J end by 3 bases, with 12 bases between. The CDR3 contains 14 residues. CDR1 is SGHTA, CDR2 FQGNSA, per germline. CDR3 sequence (DNA): TGTGCCAGCAGCTCCGACGGGAGTTACACTGAAGCTTTCTTT. It specifies CASSSDGSYTEAFF.

This clonotype was detected once. The chain combines TRBV5-5 with TRBJ1-4; D perhaps matches TRBD1 (6 bases). Germline loops: CDR1 SGHKS, CDR2 YYEKEE (reference sequence). The CDR3 is 15 amino acids. Trimming removed 0 bases at V and 8 bases at J, with 14 bases between. The CDR3 DNA follows: TGTGCCAGCAGCTTGGAATGGGGGCCAGGGGAAAAACTGTTTTTT. This gives the protein CASSLEWGPGEKLFF.

This chain connects TRBV2 to TRBJ2-1; D is uncertain. Trimming left V 4 bases short and J 7 bases short, with 14 bases between. The CDR3 spans 14 residues. Germline V CDR1 and CDR2: SNHLY, FYNNEI. The CDR3 region is CASSGRSFSNEQFF. The CDR3 region has the DNA TGTGCCAGCAGTGGGAGATCCTTTAGTAATGAGCAGTTCTTC.

This chain links TRBV18 with TRBJ2-3, with a weak D call TRBD2 (6 bases). This CDR3 spans 17 amino acids. From germline, CDR1 is KGHSH and CDR2 LQKENI. V gave up 0 bases and J gave up 0 bases, with 13 bases separating them. CDR3 protein: CASSPPLSGPSTDTQYF. The CDR3 DNA sequence: TGTGCCAGCTCACCACCCTTGAGCGGGCCTAGCACAGATACGCAGTATTTT.

This clonotype was counted only a few times. This chain uses TRBV10-3 with TRBJ1-6; 8 nucleotides agree with TRBD1. Germline assignment: CDR1 ENHRY and CDR2 SYGVKD. The V segment lost 11 bases and the J segment 5 bases; nucleotides outside the gene matches: 5. This CDR3 has 13 residues. The CDR3 protein is CASGQDNNSPLHF. CDR3 DNA: TGTGCCTCGGGACAGGACAATAATTCACCCCTCCACTTT.

V gene TRBV6-1 combines with J gene TRBJ2-5, with D unresolved. Trimming pared 2 bases from V and 4 bases from J, leaving 11 bases between. Germline CDR1 MNHNS, CDR2 SASEGT. The CDR3 loop spans 14 amino acids. CDR3 nucleotide sequence: TGTGCCAGCAGTGAAAGTCCTGGTCGAGAGACCCAGTACTTC. Its translation is CASSESPGRETQYF.